Presented here are 25 T cell receptor beta chains from one specimen sequenced in a study of blood T cell repertoires in COVID-19. Only in-frame clones appear in the TCRdb table, and some are missing; sequencing was by immunoSEQ multiplex PCR. The table lists tens of thousands of clones, over 80% of them singletons. Sequences were obtained from peripheral blood. These receptor sequences come from a man older than 75 with active or convalescent COVID-19.

V is TRBV30 and J is TRBJ1-1; 7 bases line up with TRBD1. From germline, CDR1 is GTSNPN and CDR2 SVGIG (reference sequence). V lost 2 bases, J lost 6 bases, and 9 bases stayed unmatched. This CDR3 is 14 amino acids long. The CDR3 DNA reads TGTGCCTGGAGTCCACAGGGGATAGGCGCTGAAGCTTTCTTT. Translated: CAWSPQGIGAEAFF.

The V and J genes are TRBV28 and TRBJ1-5, with 7 bases fitting TRBD1. V was pared by 10 bases and J by 7 bases, with 10 bases of the junction left unmatched. The CDR3 is made up of 13 amino acids. Germline V gene sequence: CDR1 MDHEN, CDR2 SYDVKM. The CDR3 here is CAIKTGAGQPQHF. CDR3 DNA: TGTGCCATTAAAACAGGGGCAGGCCAGCCCCAGCATTTT. The variable domain in full, completed from reference TRBV28 and TRBJ1-5, reads DVKVTQSSRYLVKRTGEKVFLECVQDMDHENMFWYRQDPGLGLRLIYFSYDVKMKEKGDIPEGYSVSREKKERFSLILESASTNQTSMYLCAIKTGAGQPQHFGDGTRLSIL.

The V call is TRBV21-1, the J call TRBJ2-2; the table's D call, TRBD1, has no DNA check behind it. TRBV21-1 is described as a pseudogene. The CDR3 length is 15 residues. The CDR3 coding sequence is TGTGCCAGCAGACAGGGGGGCCTAAACACCGGGGAGCTGTTTTTT. Its protein product is CASRQGGLNTGELFF.

The genes are TRBV29-1 and TRBJ2-2; 12 positions agree with TRBD2. CDR1 SQVTM and CDR2 ANQGSEA come from the germline V gene. This CDR3 region has 14 residues. With 6 bases clipped from V and 7 bases from J, the junction kept 6 bases outside the gene matches. CDR3 residues: CSVATSGRVGELFF. The CDR3 nucleotides are TGCAGCGTGGCGACTAGCGGGAGAGTCGGGGAGCTGTTTTTT.

The V gene is TRBV5-6, the J gene TRBJ2-7, with D possibly being TRBD2 (6 bases). Germline CDR1 reads SGHDT; CDR2 reads YYEEEE. Trimming cost V 2 bases and J 0 bases, with 18 bases left between them. The CDR3 contains 17 residues. The CDR3 spells CASSFRGGPTSSYEQYF. DNA of the CDR3: TGTGCCAGCAGCTTTCGAGGAGGGCCAACGAGCTCCTACGAGCAGTACTTC.

The chain carries TRBV6-5 and TRBJ2-7, with 9 bases that match TRBD1. The CDR3 is made up of 15 amino acids. J was trimmed by 3 bases and V by 7 bases; bases with no gene match: 10. Germline values: CDR1 MNHEY, CDR2 SVGAGI. This chain's CDR3 is CASTTRPGQGYEQYF. CDR3 nucleotides: TGTGCCAGCACCACCCGTCCGGGACAGGGCTACGAGCAGTACTTC.

This clone was counted once. The chain is built from TRBV14 and TRBJ1-4; the D is unclear. The CDR3 is made up of 14 amino acids. The V gene lost 2 bases and the J gene lost 7 bases, with 11 bases spanning the gap. In germline, CDR1 is SGHDN, CDR2 FVKESK. The CDR3 is CASSQNTGGEKLFF. DNA for the CDR3: TGTGCCAGCAGCCAAAACACTGGAGGTGAAAAACTGTTTTTT.

The chain carries TRBV5-1 and TRBJ2-3; 7 bases fit TRBD1. Germline CDR1 and CDR2: SGHRS and YFSETQ. With 4 bases clipped from V and 0 bases from J, the junction kept 5 bases outside the gene matches. CDR3 length: 15 amino acids. The CDR3 sequence is CASSTRQGSTDTQYF. In nucleotides, the CDR3 is TGCGCCAGCAGCACCCGACAGGGCAGCACAGATACGCAGTATTTT.

The rearrangement joins TRBV5-1 to TRBJ2-7, with TRBD1 identical over 9 bases. CDR1 is SGHRS and CDR2 is YFSETQ in the germline V gene. V dropped 4 bases and J dropped 4; count of bases not matched to a gene: 12. There are 16 residues in the CDR3. The CDR3 DNA follows: TGCGCCAGCAGCCCTATTACGGGACAGGGTCCGTACGAGCAGTACTTC. Translated, it gives CASSPITGQGPYEQYF.

The V and J genes are TRBV7-9 and TRBJ2-1; TRBD1 matches 8 bases. Germline CDR1 and CDR2: SEHNR and FQNEAQ (reference sequence). The CDR3 runs to 13 residues. V shed 5 bases and J 5 bases; nucleotides not matched to a gene: 2. CDR3 coding DNA: TGTGCCAGCAGCGTGACAGGGGACAATGAGCAGTTCTTC. It yields the protein CASSVTGDNEQFF. The whole variable domain, remainder taken from reference TRBV7-9 and TRBJ2-1, is DTGVSQNPRHKITKRGQNVTFRCDPISEHNRLYWYRQTLGQGPEFLTYFQNEAQLEKSRLLSDRFSAERPKGSFSTLEIQRTEQGDSAMYLCASSVTGDNEQFFGPGTRLTVL.

The V and J genes are TRBV2 and TRBJ2-5, with D possibly being TRBD1 (6 bases). Germline CDR1 SNHLY, CDR2 FYNNEI. V was pared by 0 bases and J by 2 bases, with 7 bases between. The length of the CDR3 is 14 residues. This CDR3 is CASSEAGAQETQYF. CDR3 sequence (DNA): TGTGCCAGCAGTGAAGCGGGGGCACAAGAGACCCAGTACTTC.

J is TRBJ1-5 and V is TRBV7-9; no clear D gene. The ends were cut back, 2 bases at V and 0 bases at J, with 14 bases in the middle. Germline values: CDR1 SEHNR, CDR2 FQNEAQ (reference sequence). There are 17 residues in the CDR3. This CDR3 reads CASSLWVGEASNQPQHF. The CDR3 nucleotides read TGTGCCAGCAGCTTATGGGTCGGGGAAGCTAGCAATCAGCCCCAGCATTTT. The whole variable domain, remainder taken from reference TRBV7-9 and TRBJ1-5, is DTGVSQNPRHKITKRGQNVTFRCDPISEHNRLYWYRQTLGQGPEFLTYFQNEAQLEKSRLLSDRFSAERPKGSFSTLEIQRTEQGDSAMYLCASSLWVGEASNQPQHFGDGTRLSIL.

The chain carries TRBV1 and TRBJ2-1; the DNA was not compared with TRBD2, the D call given in the table. TRBV1 is a listed pseudogene. The CDR3 is made up of 19 amino acids. The CDR3 sequence: CTSSQTSGGPRSSYNEQFF. As DNA, the CDR3 is TGCACCAGCAGCCAGACTAGCGGGGGGCCCCGAAGCTCCTACAATGAGCAGTTCTTC.

This chain connects TRBV3-1 (or the pseudogene TRBV3-2) to TRBJ2-1; TRBD2 agrees at 11 bases. The germline V gene encodes CDR1 LGHDT and CDR2 YNNKEL (reference sequence). J gave up 4 bases and V 5 bases, and 1 base lay outside the gene matches. The CDR3 covers 14 residues. This chain's CDR3 is CASSGLAGYNEQFF. The DNA for the CDR3 is TGTGCCAGCAGCGGACTAGCGGGTTACAATGAGCAGTTCTTC.

J is TRBJ1-3 and V is TRBV21-1. TRBV21-1 is shown as a pseudogene. The CDR3 is 17 amino acids. The CDR3 bases are TGTGCCAGCAGCCGTAACTTCTCTTGGAAGACTGGAGGCACCATATATTTT. Its protein product is CASSRNFSWKTGGTIYF.

The rearrangement uses TRBV20-1 and TRBJ1-3; TRBD1 aligns across 7 bases. CDR1 and CDR2 (germline): DFQATT, SNEGSKA (reference sequence). After removal of 6 bases from V and 10 bases from J, the junction contained 6 bases not matched to a gene. The CDR3 runs to 11 residues. For the CDR3, the DNA is TGCAGTGCCCTCAGGGGGGAAACCATATATTTT. This gives the protein CSALRGETIYF.

The V gene is TRBV7-2, the J gene TRBJ1-5; TRBD1 agrees at 8 bases. The CDR3 sequence is 15 residues long. Looked up from germline, CDR1 is SGHTA and CDR2 is FQGNSA. Trimming cost V 2 bases and J 8 bases; bases outside gene matches: 8. The CDR3 nucleotides are TGTGCCAGCAGCTTACGTGGACAGGGAGAAAAGCCCCAGCATTTT. It is translated as CASSLRGQGEKPQHF.

The V and J genes are TRBV5-1 and TRBJ2-1; the D gene is possibly TRBD1 (6 bases). V was pared by 4 bases and J by 4 bases, with 15 bases between. Germline-derived CDR1 and CDR2 are SGHRS and YFSETQ. The CDR3 sequence is 15 residues long. The CDR3 loop is CASSPRQVSYNEQFF. The DNA of the CDR3 is TGCGCCAGCAGCCCTAGACAGGTCTCTTACAATGAGCAGTTCTTC.

This clone has more than one count but fewer than ten. The chain joins TRBV7-8 to TRBJ2-7; tentatively, D is TRBD2 (6 bases). The CDR3 has 16 amino acids. The V end was cut by 0 bases, the J end by 4 bases, with 16 bases between. The germline CDR1 and CDR2 sequences are SGHVS and FQNEAQ. The CDR3 coding sequence is TGTGCCAGCAGCTTAGCGGGCGGGACCCGGCTGTACGAGCAGTACTTC. Translating gives CASSLAGGTRLYEQYF.

CDR3 amino acids: CASSLLAGAETTDTQYF. The CDR3 nucleotides read TGTGCCAGCAGTTTACTAGCGGGGGCAGAAACCACAGATACGCAGTATTTT. This chain uses TRBV6-4 with TRBJ2-3; 11 bases line up with TRBD2. The CDR3 consists of 17 residues. Germline loops: CDR1 MRHNA, CDR2 SNTAGT. The junction had 9 bases not matched to a gene; V was cut back by 5 bases and J by 2 bases.

This rearrangement joins TRBV27 to TRBJ2-3, with TRBD2 identical over 7 bases. CDR3 size: 13 residues. Germline V lookup: CDR1 MNHEY, CDR2 SMNVEV (reference sequence). With V trimmed by 3 bases and J by 4 bases, 1 base remained unmatched. The CDR3 DNA reads TGTGCCAGCAGTTTCGCGGGAGCAGATACGCAGTATTTT. This encodes CASSFAGADTQYF.

This rearrangement joins TRBV6-2 or TRBV6-3 to TRBJ2-1, with 7 bases fitting TRBD2. The CDR3 is 13 residues long. V shed 4 bases and J 10 bases; nucleotides not matched to a gene: 7. Germline loops: CDR1 MNHEY, CDR2 SVGEGT. CDR3 in amino acids: CASSLPPGGEQFF. The CDR3 DNA follows: TGTGCCAGCAGTTTGCCCCCGGGGGGAGAGCAGTTCTTC.

This clone was seen a handful of times. V gene TRBV28 combines with J gene TRBJ1-5, with a weak D call TRBD1 (6 bases). V was cut by 9 bases and J by 0 bases, with 12 bases left in between. This CDR3 spans 14 amino acids. CDR1 and CDR2 from the germline V gene are MDHEN and SYDVKM. The CDR3 reads CASLGGYSNQPQHF. The CDR3 DNA follows: TGTGCCAGTCTAGGGGGTTATAGCAATCAGCCCCAGCATTTT.

V usage is TRBV30 and J usage is TRBJ2-5; D remains unclear. The CDR3 length is 12 residues. The V end was cut by 3 bases, the J end by 1 base, with 6 bases between. The germline V gene encodes CDR1 GTSNPN and CDR2 SVGIG (reference sequence). In nucleotides, the CDR3 is TGTGCCTGGAGGTTCGGCCAAGAGACCCAGTACTTC. Amino acids: CAWRFGQETQYF.

The chain uses TRBV6-6 and TRBJ2-5; TRBD1 is a possible D gene (6 bases). The V and J ends lost 1 base and 2 bases respectively, with 11 bases between them. The V gene's germline CDR1 is MNHNY and CDR2 SVGAGI (reference sequence). The CDR3 extends over 15 amino acids. The CDR3 nucleotides read TGTGCCAGCAGTTACTATGGGACACCTCAAGAGACCCAGTACTTC. Translating gives CASSYYGTPQETQYF.